These 27 T cell receptor beta chains share one sample of origin, sequenced in a study of cytomegalovirus exposure and HLA in healthy donors. The primer mix had 60 Vbeta and 13 Jbeta primers. Profiled with immunoSEQ multiplex PCR; TCRdb holds only in-frame clones, not every one. The data hold around 300,000 clones, with about 90% observed a single time. Sequenced sample: PBMCs. The origin of the receptors is a woman aged 18-29 years in good health and CMV-seronegative.

The genes are TRBV27 and TRBJ2-7, with TRBD2 as a possible D gene (5 bases). This CDR3 has 15 amino acids. Germline assignment: CDR1 MNHEY and CDR2 SMNVEV (reference sequence). Between the trimmed V and J ends, which lost 6 bases and 0 bases, there was a span of 15 bases. CDR3: CASSNSVGVSYEQYF. The CDR3 coding sequence is TGTGCCAGCAGCAACAGCGTCGGGGTCTCCTACGAGCAGTACTTC.

A single count supports this clone. This chain uses TRBV7-6 with TRBJ2-1; D is uncertain. The germline V gene has CDR1 SGHVS and CDR2 FNYEAQ. The V gene lost 3 bases and the J gene lost 8 bases, with 8 bases spanning the gap. The CDR3 runs to 12 residues. CDR3 DNA sequence: TGTGCCAGCAGCTTGCTAGAGGATGAGCAGTTCTTC. It is translated as CASSLLEDEQFF.

The rearrangement joins TRBV18 to TRBJ1-6; D possibly corresponds to TRBD1 (5 bases). The CDR3 is 15 residues long. Germline CDR1 and CDR2: KGHSH and LQKENI. V shed 3 bases and J shed 7 bases, with 13 bases lying between them. The CDR3 nucleotides read TGTGCCAGCTCACCTGGGACGGGAGAAAATTCACCCCTCCACTTT. Its translation is CASSPGTGENSPLHF.

The chain recombines TRBV18 with TRBJ1-6; no firm D call. Per the germline V gene, CDR1 is KGHSH and CDR2 is LQKENI. Trimming removed 6 bases at V and 0 bases at J, with 9 bases between. This CDR3 contains 15 residues. This CDR3 reads CASSPGSSYNSPLHF. The CDR3 DNA follows: TGTGCCAGCTCCCCCGGGAGCTCCTATAATTCACCCCTCCACTTT.

The V gene is TRBV9, the J gene TRBJ1-3, with D unclear. This CDR3 has 12 residues. V was clipped by 7 bases and J by 2 bases, with 7 bases between them. Germline V lookup: CDR1 SGDLS, CDR2 YYNGEE. CDR3 nucleotides: TGTGCCAGCTCACGGGCTGGAAACACCATATATTTT. Its protein is CASSRAGNTIYF. The full variable domain, rest sourced from reference TRBV9 and TRBJ1-3, is DSGVTQTPKHLITATGQRVTLRCSPRSGDLSVYWYQQSLDQGLQFLIQYYNGEERAKGNILERFSAQQFPDLHSELNLSSLELGDSALYFCASSRAGNTIYFGEGSWLTVV.

The sample holds a few counts of this clone. This chain connects TRBV4-1 to TRBJ2-5; 10 bases align to TRBD2. The germline gives CDR1 MGHRA, CDR2 YSYEKL. This CDR3 contains 17 residues. Unmatched junction bases numbered 9, after V lost 3 bases and J lost 2 bases. CDR3 in DNA: TGCGCCAGCAGCCAGGGGGCTAGCGGGGGTACACAAGAGACCCAGTACTTC. This encodes CASSQGASGGTQETQYF.

This clone has more than one count but fewer than ten. This CDR3 is CASSLGGGYGYTF. DNA of the CDR3: TGTGCCAGCAGCTTGGGCGGGGGGTATGGCTACACCTTC. The chain is built from TRBV7-9 and TRBJ1-2, with D perhaps matching TRBD1 (5 bases). The CDR3 sequence is 13 residues long. V dropped 3 bases and J dropped 5 bases, with 10 bases sitting between them. Germline V CDR1 and CDR2: SEHNR, FQNEAQ (reference sequence).

V gene TRBV6-4 combines with J gene TRBJ1-6, with D unresolved. Germline V lookup: CDR1 MRHNA, CDR2 SNTAGT. Trimming cost V 0 bases and J 9 bases, with 15 bases left between them. This CDR3 spans 16 amino acids. In DNA form, the CDR3 reads TGTGCCAGCAGTGACTCTGCACGCGGGATCAGTTCACCCCTCCACTTT. Amino acid sequence: CASSDSARGISSPLHF.

The chain is built from TRBV10-1 and TRBJ2-1, with TRBD1 matching over 11 bases. Germline-derived CDR1 and CDR2 are WNHNN and SYGVQD (reference sequence). The CDR3 has 16 residues. With 3 bases clipped from V and 7 bases from J, the junction kept 8 bases outside the gene matches. Written as DNA, the CDR3 is TGCGCCAGCAGTGATCGCGGGGGGACAGGGGGAAATGAGCAGTTCTTC. This gives the protein CASSDRGGTGGNEQFF.

J is TRBJ1-2 and V is TRBV9; D remains ambiguous. The CDR3 spans 14 residues. V was pared by 0 bases and J by 0 bases, with 6 bases between. Germline-derived CDR1 and CDR2 are SGDLS and YYNGEE. CDR3 sequence (DNA): TGTGCCAGCAGCGTAGGCAGTTCTAACTATGGCTACACCTTC. Its protein product is CASSVGSSNYGYTF.

This chain joins TRBV11-3 and TRBJ1-2, with TRBD1 matching over 9 bases. The V gene end was trimmed by 6 bases and the J gene end by 7 bases; junction bases not matched to a gene: 12. This CDR3 contains 15 residues. Per germline, CDR1 SGHNT and CDR2 YENEEA. The CDR3 DNA follows: TGTGCCAGCAGAGTAAGGTCGGGACAGGGCTGTGGCTACACCTTC. Translation gives CASRVRSGQGCGYTF.

The chain carries TRBV6-1 and TRBJ1-5; D is unresolved. Trimming shortened V by 8 bases and J by 5 bases, and 13 bases separated the two germline ends. This CDR3 spans 13 amino acids. Germline CDR1 reads MNHNS; CDR2 reads SASEGT. In DNA, the CDR3 is TGTGCCAGCCACCAGCCGGACTATCAGCCCCAGCATTTT. Protein: CASHQPDYQPQHF.

Only a few counts were recorded for this clone. One end of the junction fails to match germline, which may point to a read error. This rearrangement joins TRBV7-9 to TRBJ1-1; D gene uncertain. The CDR3 sequence is 12 residues long. Germline V gives CDR1 SEHNR, CDR2 FQNEAQ (reference sequence). CDR3 protein: CSSSRGNTEAFF. The DNA of the CDR3 is TGTTCCAGCAGCCGGGGGAACACTGAAGCTTTCTTT.

The rearrangement joins TRBV9 to TRBJ2-1; the D is unclear. V was clipped by 4 bases and J by 5 bases, with 10 bases between them. Germline V lookup: CDR1 SGDLS, CDR2 YYNGEE. The CDR3 length is 13 residues. The CDR3 protein is CASSLYRDNEQFF. The CDR3 DNA reads TGTGCCAGCAGCCTCTACCGGGACAATGAGCAGTTCTTC.

This clone was counted a single time. The chain recombines TRBV5-1 with TRBJ2-5, with D perhaps matching TRBD1 (5 bases). Germline V gene sequence: CDR1 SGHRS, CDR2 YFSETQ. V lost 0 bases to trimming and J lost 1 base, with 7 bases between them. The CDR3 has 14 residues. Here the CDR3 DNA reads TGCGCCAGCAGCTTGGCGACAGCCCAAGAGACCCAGTACTTC. Amino acids: CASSLATAQETQYF.

The chain carries TRBV19 and TRBJ2-7, with 10 bases lining up with TRBD1. With 5 bases clipped from V and 6 bases from J, the junction kept 10 bases outside the gene matches. This CDR3 comprises 15 residues. The V gene's germline CDR1 is LNHDA and CDR2 SQIVND (reference sequence). CDR3 sequence (DNA): TGTGCCAGTAGTTTCATGGGACAGGGGATGAGCGAGCAGTACTTC. Translating it yields CASSFMGQGMSEQYF.

The gene calls are TRBV4-2 and TRBJ2-5, with 8 nucleotides matching TRBD2. The CDR3 runs to 16 residues. Germline values: CDR1 LGHNA, CDR2 YNFKEQ. V lost 1 base, J lost 2 bases, and 6 bases stayed unmatched. The CDR3 coding sequence is TGTGCCAGCAGCCAAGGAAGTAGCGGGGCACAAGAGACCCAGTACTTC. Translation: CASSQGSSGAQETQYF.

The chain is built from TRBV7-9 and TRBJ2-2; 10 positions agree with TRBD2. J lost 6 bases, V lost 5 bases, and 9 bases had no gene match. Germline values: CDR1 SEHNR, CDR2 FQNEAQ (reference sequence). This CDR3 is built from 16 residues. CDR3 nucleotides: TGTGCCAGCAGCCTACTGAGCGGGGGGGCCTCCGGGGAGCTGTTTTTT. Amino acid sequence: CASSLLSGGASGELFF.

The chain uses TRBV11-1 and TRBJ1-1; D is unclear. The CDR3 consists of 14 residues. V was pared by 1 base and J by 4 bases, with 10 bases between. CDR1 and CDR2 from the germline V gene are SGHAT and FQDESV (reference sequence). The CDR3 protein is CASSLERAGTEAFF. CDR3 in DNA: TGTGCCAGCAGCTTAGAGAGGGCGGGCACTGAAGCTTTCTTT.

In its sample, this clone was seen a few times. This chain connects TRBV19 to TRBJ2-1, with TRBD2 matching 9 bases. With V trimmed by 9 bases and J by 0 bases, 6 bases remained unmatched. The CDR3 contains 15 residues. The germline gives CDR1 LNHDA, CDR2 SQIVND (reference sequence). CDR3: CASSGGPHSYNEQFF. As DNA, the CDR3 is TGTGCCAGCAGCGGGGGGCCCCACTCCTACAATGAGCAGTTCTTC.

J is TRBJ2-3 and V is TRBV10-3; 11 bases line up with TRBD1. V lost 3 bases and J lost 4; bases outside the gene matches: 6. The germline CDR1 and CDR2 sequences are ENHRY and SYGVKD. The CDR3 consists of 16 residues. Here the CDR3 reads CAISDPAGQGADTQYF. DNA for the CDR3: TGTGCCATCAGTGACCCCGCGGGACAGGGGGCAGATACGCAGTATTTT.

This chain joins TRBV4-1 and TRBJ2-7; the match to TRBD2 covers 10 bases. The CDR3 consists of 16 residues. J gave up 7 bases and V 0 bases, and 9 bases lay outside the gene matches. Germline-derived CDR1 and CDR2 are MGHRA and YSYEKL. Written as DNA, the CDR3 is TGCGCCAGCAGCCAAGACGGTGGACTAGCGGTGGGGGAGCAGTACTTC. The encoded protein is CASSQDGGLAVGEQYF.

This chain connects TRBV6-5 to TRBJ1-5; D gene unclear. Germline V gives CDR1 MNHEY, CDR2 SVGAGI. Trimming removed 6 bases at V and 5 bases at J, with 11 bases between. The CDR3 length is 13 residues. The CDR3 DNA sequence: TGTGCCAGCAGCGTCGGAGGACATCAGCCCCAGCATTTT. It encodes CASSVGGHQPQHF.

Here the CDR3 DNA reads TGTGCCATCAGTGTCGTCAGTAGCACAGATACGCAGTATTTT. It is translated as CAISVVSSTDTQYF. V is TRBV10-3 and J is TRBJ2-3; D unclear. V was pared by 4 bases and J by 0 bases, with 8 bases between. Germline V gives CDR1 ENHRY, CDR2 SYGVKD. This CDR3 is 14 amino acids long.

This chain uses TRBV20-1 with TRBJ2-1; possible D gene TRBD2, 5 bases. CDR3 length: 11 residues. Germline CDR1 and CDR2: DFQATT and SNEGSKA (reference sequence). The ends were cut back, 4 bases at V and 7 bases at J, with 8 bases in the middle. In DNA, the CDR3 is TGCAGTGCTACGGGGAATAATGAGCAGTTCTTC. Translating gives CSATGNNEQFF.

The DNA for the CDR3 is TGCGCCAGCAGCCCCTGGGAGGGGAGCAATCAGCCCCAGCATTTT. Translated: CASSPWEGSNQPQHF. This chain connects TRBV4-1 to TRBJ1-5; D perhaps matches TRBD1 (5 bases). The CDR3 is made up of 15 amino acids. Per germline, CDR1 MGHRA and CDR2 YSYEKL. V gave up 4 bases and J gave up 1 base, with 11 bases separating them.

This sequence joins TRBV19 and TRBJ2-5, with D possibly being TRBD2 (5 bases). The V and J ends lost 6 bases and 1 base respectively, with 12 bases between them. The CDR3 is 14 amino acids. The germline gives CDR1 LNHDA, CDR2 SQIVND (reference sequence). The CDR3 nucleotides read TGTGCCAGTAGCGGACTGGGTCCCCAAGAGACCCAGTACTTC. This translates into CASSGLGPQETQYF.